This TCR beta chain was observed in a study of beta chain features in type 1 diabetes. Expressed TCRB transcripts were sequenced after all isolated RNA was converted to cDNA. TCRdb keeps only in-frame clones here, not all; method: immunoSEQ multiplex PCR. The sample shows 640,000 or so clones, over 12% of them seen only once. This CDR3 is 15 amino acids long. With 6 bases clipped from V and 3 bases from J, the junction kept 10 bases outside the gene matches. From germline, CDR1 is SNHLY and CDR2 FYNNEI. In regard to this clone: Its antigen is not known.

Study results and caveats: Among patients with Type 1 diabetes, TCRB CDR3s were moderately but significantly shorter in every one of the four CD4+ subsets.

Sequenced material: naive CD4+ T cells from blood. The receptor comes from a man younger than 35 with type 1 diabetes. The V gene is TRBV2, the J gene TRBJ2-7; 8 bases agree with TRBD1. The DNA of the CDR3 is TGTGCCAGCAGCGGGCCGGGACAGGATAGCTACGAGCAGTACTTC. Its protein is CASSGPGQDSYEQYF.